The entry that follows covers one T cell receptor beta chain sequence. The target antigen is unknown. Patients sequenced had flow cytometry evidence of CD8+CD57+ cell expansion. Every patient presented with severe acquired aplastic anemia. This specimen comes from a study of CD8+CD57+ T cells in acquired aplastic anemia. In the study overall: Mean yield of DNA from sorted CD4+ and CD8+ cells was 2.5 to 4 ug.

The template for TCR beta VDJ and CDR3 sequence profiling was genomic DNA. Each CDR3 protein is one row after TCRdb ran MiXCR on the reads. The data show roughly 250,000 distinct CDR3 sequences, less than 85% seen once. Study-wide results and caveats: With respect to CD8+ Simpson's diversity, patients and controls did not differ significantly. Patients had approximately 29 CD8+ CDR3 sequences in common with controls (the shared set).

This CDR3 comprises 14 residues. CDR1 is SGHTA and CDR2 is FQGNSA in the germline V gene. Trimming removed 3 bases from V and 2 bases from J, with 11 bases in between. The sequenced sample consisted of sorted CD4+, CD8+, or CD8+CD57+ T cells (not recorded which) from PBMCs. The receptor comes from a human donor with aplastic anemia. V gene TRBV7-2 combines with J gene TRBJ2-7; a weak D match, TRBD1 (7 bases). The DNA for the CDR3 is TGTGCCAGCAGCTTCAGGGGGGAGGCCTACGAGCAGTACTTC. Its protein is CASSFRGEAYEQYF.